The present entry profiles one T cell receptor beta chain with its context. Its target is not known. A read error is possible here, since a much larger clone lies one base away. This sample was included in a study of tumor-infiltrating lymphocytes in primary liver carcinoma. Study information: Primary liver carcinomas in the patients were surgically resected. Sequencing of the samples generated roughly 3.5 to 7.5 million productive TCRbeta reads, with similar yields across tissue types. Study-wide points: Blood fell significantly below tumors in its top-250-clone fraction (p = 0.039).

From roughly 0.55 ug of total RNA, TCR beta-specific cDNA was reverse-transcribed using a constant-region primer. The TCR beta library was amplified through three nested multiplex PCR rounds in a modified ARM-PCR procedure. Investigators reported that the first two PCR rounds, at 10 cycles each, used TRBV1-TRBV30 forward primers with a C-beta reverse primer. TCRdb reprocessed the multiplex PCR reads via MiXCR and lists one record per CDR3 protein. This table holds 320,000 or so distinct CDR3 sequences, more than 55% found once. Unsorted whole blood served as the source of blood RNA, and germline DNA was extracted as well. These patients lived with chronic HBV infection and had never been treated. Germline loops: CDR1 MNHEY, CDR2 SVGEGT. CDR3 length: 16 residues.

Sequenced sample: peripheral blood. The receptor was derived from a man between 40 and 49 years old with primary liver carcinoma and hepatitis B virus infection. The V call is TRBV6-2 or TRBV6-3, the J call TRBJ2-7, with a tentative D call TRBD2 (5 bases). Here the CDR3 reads CTSSSPARGSSYEQYF. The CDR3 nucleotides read TGTACCAGCAGTTCCCCAGCACGGGGATCCTCCTACGAGCAGTACTTC.